The T cell receptor (beta chain) under discussion was sequenced for a study of Graves' ophthalmopathy and Graves' hyperthyroidism. Amplification of the TCR beta CDR3 regions used RNA transcripts (as template). The first-round RT-PCR employed HTBI primers together with the Qiagen OneStep RT-PCR kit. A multiplex PCR was then performed as the second round. TCRdb passed the multiplex PCR reads through MiXCR, listing each CDR3 protein once. Among roughly 51,000 distinct CDR3 sequences, 50% were seen once, and the ten largest hold roughly 21%. Fresh peripheral blood (around 9.7 ml) yielded the PBMCs. This clonotype was seen at least ten times. CDR3 length: 15 residues. V lost 6 bases and J lost 8, with 19 bases in between. Germline CDR1 is SNHLY and CDR2 is FYNNEI.

This clonotype was obtained from an adult man with Graves' ophthalmopathy. The chain uses TRBV2 and TRBJ1-4, with a tentative D call TRBD1 (6 bases). The sample consisted of peripheral blood. CDR3 nucleotide sequence: TGTGCCAGCAGGCCTACAGGGTTAGGTACCGAAAAACTGTTTTTT. This encodes CASRPTGLGTEKLFF.